The rows below give T cell receptor beta chains drawn from one sample of a study of T cell responses to AZD1222 COVID-19 vaccine. TCRdb's copy holds only in-frame clones and misses some; the assay was immunoSEQ multiplex PCR. The sample has tens of thousands of clones, more than 90% seen once. Sequenced here: peripheral blood, sampled 28 days after the second AZD1222 dose. The source of these receptors is an adult who received the AZD1222 COVID-19 vaccine. CDR3s include the opening cysteine and the closing phenylalanine or tryptophan. A D gene is named only where the DNA matches it firmly. Some rows mark clone size as missing; the rest say once, few, many or name a class of expanded clone.

D: TRBD1
V: TRBV5-4
J: TRBJ2-7
length: 15
size: -
CDR3: CASSQGQGRAYEQYF
DNA: TGTGCCAGCAGCCAGGGACAGGGGCGCGCTTACGAGCAGTACTTC

D: -
V: TRBV19
J: TRBJ2-3
length: 11
size: -
CDR3: CASGPLDTQYF
DNA: TGTGCCAGTGGGCCGTTGGATACGCAGTATTTT

D: -
V: TRBV5-1
J: TRBJ1-2
length: 15
size: -
CDR3: CASSLGDGSNYGYTF
DNA: TGCGCCAGCAGCTTGGGGGACGGATCTAACTATGGCTACACCTTC

D: -
V: TRBV30
J: TRBJ1-4
length: 15
size: -
CDR3: CAWSVLGAANEKLFF
DNA: TGTGCCTGGAGTGTACTGGGGGCCGCTAATGAAAAACTGTTTTTT

D: TRBD1
V: TRBV13
J: TRBJ2-1
length: 16
size: once
CDR3: CASTPRPGQRNNEQFF
DNA: TGTGCCAGCACCCCCCGTCCGGGACAGAGAAACAATGAGCAGTTCTTC

D: -
V: TRBV5-6
J: TRBJ2-3
length: 12
size: -
CDR3: CASLGSWDTQYF
DNA: TGTGCCAGCCTGGGGTCGTGGGATACGCAGTATTTT

D: -
V: TRBV3-1/TRBV3-2
J: TRBJ1-1
length: 14
size: -
CDR3: CASSLGGLNTEAFF
DNA: TGTGCCAGCAGCCTGGGGGGACTGAACACTGAAGCTTTCTTT

D: TRBD1
V: TRBV27
J: TRBJ1-1
length: 15
size: -
CDR3: CASSLITGGNTEAFF
DNA: TGTGCCAGCAGTTTAATTACAGGGGGGAACACTGAAGCTTTCTTT

D: -
V: TRBV7-8
J: TRBJ2-6
length: 18
size: -
CDR3: CASSPARGGAVGANVLTF
DNA: TGTGCCAGCAGCCCCGCCCGAGGGGGGGCGGTTGGGGCCAACGTCCTGACTTTC

D: -
V: TRBV10-1
J: TRBJ1-4
length: 14
size: -
CDR3: CASSDGGSNEKLFF
DNA: TGCGCCAGCAGTGATGGGGGTTCTAATGAAAAACTGTTTTTT

D: TRBD1
V: TRBV5-4
J: TRBJ2-5
length: 15
size: -
CDR3: CASRSGTGAQETQYF
DNA: TGTGCCAGCAGGAGCGGGACAGGGGCGCAAGAGACCCAGTACTTC

D: -
V: TRBV5-1
J: TRBJ2-6
length: 18
size: -
CDR3: CASSLDQGHPSGANVLTF
DNA: TGCGCCAGCAGCTTGGATCAGGGACACCCGTCTGGGGCCAACGTCCTGACTTTC

D: TRBD2
V: TRBV4-3
J: TRBJ2-3
length: 16
size: -
CDR3: CASSHLSGRAADTQYF
DNA: TGCGCCAGCAGCCACCTTAGCGGGAGGGCGGCAGATACGCAGTATTTT

D: -
V: TRBV7-9
J: TRBJ1-4
length: 17
size: -
CDR3: CASSRVSDGTTNEKLFF
DNA: TGTGCCAGCAGCCGCGTCTCAGACGGAACTACTAATGAAAAACTGTTTTTT

D: -
V: TRBV18
J: TRBJ2-2
length: 16
size: -
CDR3: CASSPPRGVNTGELFF
DNA: TGTGCCAGCTCACCACCGCGCGGGGTGAACACCGGGGAGCTGTTTTTT

D: TRBD2
V: TRBV6-2/TRBV6-3
J: TRBJ2-1
length: 19
size: -
CDR3: CASSQTGLAGGPSIVEQFF
DNA: TGTGCCAGCAGTCAGACGGGACTAGCGGGAGGCCCGTCTATAGTTGAGCAGTTCTTC

D: -
V: TRBV4-3
J: TRBJ2-2
length: 16
size: -
CDR3: CASSQDGVANTGELFF
DNA: TGCGCCAGCAGCCAAGATGGGGTCGCGAACACCGGGGAGCTGTTTTTT

D: -
V: TRBV10-3
J: TRBJ1-4
length: 11
size: -
CDR3: CAISGGEKLFF
DNA: TGTGCCATCAGTGGGGGGGAAAAACTGTTTTTT

D: -
V: TRBV7-9
J: TRBJ1-6
length: 13
size: -
CDR3: CASSLELYSPLHF
DNA: TGTGCCAGCAGCTTAGAGTTATATTCACCCCTCCACTTT

D: -
V: TRBV9
J: TRBJ1-2
length: 16
size: once
CDR3: CASSVGSSGTFYGYTF
DNA: TGTGCCAGCAGCGTAGGCTCTAGTGGGACCTTCTATGGCTACACCTTC

D: TRBD1
V: TRBV5-1
J: TRBJ2-2
length: 16
size: -
CDR3: CASSLGQAINTGELFF
DNA: TGCGCCAGCAGCCTGGGACAGGCGATAAACACCGGGGAGCTGTTTTTT

D: -
V: TRBV4-1
J: TRBJ2-7
length: 16
size: -
CDR3: CASSQLGRTVTYEQYF
DNA: TGCGCCAGCAGCCAATTAGGTCGGACAGTTACCTACGAGCAGTACTTC

D: TRBD2
V: TRBV27
J: TRBJ2-7
length: 18
size: few
CDR3: CASSFRLAGDGSSYEQYF
DNA: TGTGCCAGCAGTTTCCGGCTAGCGGGAGATGGGAGCTCCTACGAGCAGTACTTC

D: TRBD1
V: TRBV29-1
J: TRBJ1-2
length: 15
size: -
CDR3: CSVPISGQGRGGYTF
DNA: TGCAGCGTCCCCATCTCGGGACAGGGAAGAGGTGGCTACACCTTC

D: -
V: TRBV10-2
J: TRBJ1-1
length: 12
size: -
CDR3: CASSDSLAEAFF
DNA: TGCGCCAGCAGTGATAGTCTCGCTGAAGCTTTCTTT

D: -
V: TRBV7-9
J: TRBJ1-2
length: 16
size: -
CDR3: CASSLATGHSEAGYTF
DNA: TGTGCCAGCAGCTTAGCAACGGGACACAGTGAGGCCGGCTACACCTTC

D: TRBD1
V: TRBV5-4
J: TRBJ2-2
length: 15
size: -
CDR3: CASSSGQGITGELFF
DNA: TGTGCCAGCAGCTCAGGACAGGGCATAACCGGGGAGCTGTTTTTT

D: -
V: TRBV5-1
J: TRBJ1-6
length: 12
size: -
CDR3: CASSFGDSPLHF
DNA: TGCGCCAGCAGCTTTGGAGATTCACCCCTCCACTTT

D: TRBD1
V: TRBV6-2/TRBV6-3
J: TRBJ1-5
length: 15
size: -
CDR3: CASSPSGQGNQPQHF
DNA: TGTGCCAGCAGTCCATCGGGACAGGGCAATCAGCCCCAGCATTTT

D: -
V: TRBV7-9
J: TRBJ1-1
length: 13
size: once
CDR3: CASSLAGVTEAFF
DNA: TGTGCCAGCAGCTTGGCCGGGGTCACTGAAGCTTTCTTT

D: TRBD1
V: TRBV5-1
J: TRBJ2-1
length: 16
size: -
CDR3: CASSLVRQGTYNEQFF
DNA: TGCGCCAGCAGCTTGGTGAGACAGGGAACCTACAATGAGCAGTTCTTC

D: -
V: TRBV6-1
J: TRBJ1-1
length: 14
size: -
CDR3: CASSEASVGTEAFF
DNA: TGTGCCAGCAGTGAAGCCAGCGTAGGCACTGAAGCTTTCTTT

D: -
V: TRBV12-5
J: TRBJ2-7
length: 14
size: -
CDR3: CASGLGRGSYEQYF
DNA: TGTGCTAGTGGTTTGGGCAGGGGCTCCTACGAGCAGTACTTC

D: TRBD2
V: TRBV3-1/TRBV3-2
J: TRBJ2-5
length: 15
size: -
CDR3: CASSQAGGPGETQYF
DNA: TGTGCCAGCAGCCAAGCGGGAGGGCCGGGGGAGACCCAGTACTTC

D: -
V: TRBV12-5
J: TRBJ1-6
length: 14
size: -
CDR3: CASGQTGFPSPLHF
DNA: TGTGCTAGTGGTCAAACAGGGTTTCCGTCACCCCTCCACTTT

D: TRBD2
V: TRBV5-4
J: TRBJ2-5
length: 13
size: -
CDR3: CASSLGGGETQYF
DNA: TGTGCCAGCAGCTTGGGGGGGGGAGAGACCCAGTACTTC

D: -
V: TRBV27
J: TRBJ1-3
length: 16
size: -
CDR3: CASSTLGSGIGNTIYF
DNA: TGTGCCAGCAGCACGCTCGGCTCCGGTATCGGAAACACCATATATTTT

D: -
V: TRBV6-2/TRBV6-3
J: TRBJ2-2
length: 15
size: -
CDR3: CASSLSGVFTGELFF
DNA: TGTGCCAGCAGTTTGTCGGGAGTGTTCACCGGGGAGCTGTTTTTT

D: TRBD2
V: TRBV6-2/TRBV6-3
J: TRBJ2-7
length: 16
size: -
CDR3: CASSYRYGRQSYEQYF
DNA: TGTGCCAGCAGTTATCGGTACGGGAGGCAATCCTACGAGCAGTACTTC

D: TRBD1
V: TRBV3-1/TRBV3-2
J: TRBJ2-7
length: 15
size: -
CDR3: CASSQALGQSYEQYF
DNA: TGTGCCAGCAGCCAAGCGTTGGGACAGTCCTACGAGCAGTACTTC